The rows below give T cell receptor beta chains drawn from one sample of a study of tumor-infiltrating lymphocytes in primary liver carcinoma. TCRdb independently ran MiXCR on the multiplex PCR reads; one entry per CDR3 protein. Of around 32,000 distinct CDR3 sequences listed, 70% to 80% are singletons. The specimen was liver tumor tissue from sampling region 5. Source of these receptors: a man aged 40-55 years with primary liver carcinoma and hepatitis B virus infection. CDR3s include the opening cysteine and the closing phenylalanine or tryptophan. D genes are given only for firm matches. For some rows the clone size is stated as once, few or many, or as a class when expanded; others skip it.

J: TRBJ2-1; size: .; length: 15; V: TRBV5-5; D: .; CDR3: CARSLVPRRYNEQFF; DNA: TGCGCCAGGAGCTTGGTTCCCAGACGGTACAATGAGCAGTTCTTC
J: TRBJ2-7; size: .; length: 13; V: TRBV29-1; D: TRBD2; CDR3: CSVGASGSYVHYF; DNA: TGCAGCGTTGGTGCTAGCGGGAGCTACGTGCACTACTTC
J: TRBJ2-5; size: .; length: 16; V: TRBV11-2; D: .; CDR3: CASSQAPVGGKETQYF; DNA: TGTGCTAGCAGCCAAGCTCCTGTCGGTGGGAAAGAGACCCAGTACTTC
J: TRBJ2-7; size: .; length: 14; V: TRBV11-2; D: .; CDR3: CASRLDLGGWERYF; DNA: TGTGCCAGCAGATTAGATCTTGGTGGATGGGAGCGGTACTTT
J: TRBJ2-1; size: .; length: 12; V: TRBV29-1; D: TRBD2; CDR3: CSARSGGNKQLF; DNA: TGCAGCGCCCGCTCGGGGGGGAATAAGCAGCTCTTC
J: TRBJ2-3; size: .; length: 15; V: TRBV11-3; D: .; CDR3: CVSSLESGCTDTQYF; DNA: TGTGTCAGCAGTTTAGAGTCCGGGTGCACAGATACGCAGTATTTT
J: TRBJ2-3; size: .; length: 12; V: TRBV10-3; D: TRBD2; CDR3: CATSGGSDTQYF; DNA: TGTGCCACCTCGGGAGGTAGCGATACGCAGTATTTT
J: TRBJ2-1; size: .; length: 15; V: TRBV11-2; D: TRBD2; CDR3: CARSPQREGLGQQLF; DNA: TGTGCCAGAAGCCCCCAGAGGGAGGGATTGGGTCAGCAGCTCTTC
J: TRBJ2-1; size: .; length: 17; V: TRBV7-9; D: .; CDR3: CASSLRYQGPKTNEQFF; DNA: TGTGCCAGCAGCTTACGATATCAGGGGCCCAAAACCAATGAGCAGTTCTTC
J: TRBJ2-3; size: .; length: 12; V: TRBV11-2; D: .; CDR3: CASSASANTQYF; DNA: TGTGCCAGCAGTGCCAGCGCAAATACGCAGTATTTT
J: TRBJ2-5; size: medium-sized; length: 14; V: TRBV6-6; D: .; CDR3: CASSPGGRQETQYF; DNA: TGTGCCAGCAGTCCCGGCGGGCGACAAGAGACCCAGTACTTC